This entry features one T cell receptor (beta chain) sequence. Its antigen is unidentified. CDR1 is ENHRY, CDR2 SYGVKD, per germline. CDR3 size: 13 residues. V shed 10 bases and J 1 base; nucleotides not matched to a gene: 2. The record originates from a study of T cells in Graves' hyperthyroidism and ophthalmopathy. As for the study in general: The authors collected peripheral blood at initial diagnosis, before any treatment. Findings of the study overall: Before onset, by a median of approximately 6.2 months, the model predicted ophthalmopathy. Blood also showed most of the thyroid clonotypes that were expanded above 0.001.

With a duration under 2 months, the hyperthyroidism was newly diagnosed in patients aged 18 to 65. RNA transcripts gave rise to amplified TCR beta CDR3 regions. The HTBI primer set was used in a first-round RT-PCR of the TCR CDR3. TCRdb redid the calling of the multiplex PCR reads with MiXCR, one entry per CDR3 protein. The sample lists 750,000 to 900,000 distinct CDR3 sequences, about 38% occurring once. Sample: blood. The receptor's source is a man younger than 35 with Graves' hyperthyroidism. J is TRBJ2-7 and V is TRBV10-3; TRBD2 aligns across 12 bases. For the CDR3, the DNA is TGTGCCACCGGACTAGCGGGGTCCTACGAGCAGTACTTC. This translates into CATGLAGSYEQYF.